The rows below give T cell receptor beta chains drawn from one sample of a study of CD8+CD57+ T cells in acquired aplastic anemia. TCRdb processed the reads anew with MiXCR; each CDR3 protein has one entry. The repertoire consists of some 170,000 distinct CDR3 sequences, with around 75% occurring once and the leading ten covering 35% to 60%. Specimen: sorted CD4+, CD8+, or CD8+CD57+ T cells (not recorded which) from PBMCs. The origin of the receptors is a human donor with aplastic anemia. CDR3s include the opening cysteine and the closing phenylalanine or tryptophan.

j_call,v_call,cdr3_aa
TRBJ1-2,TRBV7-9,CASSLVKDRNYGYTF
TRBJ2-7,TRBV7-2,CASSQGLADTYEQYF
TRBJ2-2,TRBV24-1,CATSDFRGHGELFF
TRBJ1-6,TRBV10-3,CAISELQANSPLHF
TRBJ2-1,TRBV7-9,CASSLVGRVEEQFF
TRBJ2-2,TRBV6-4,CASGTSDTGELFF
TRBJ2-5,TRBV24-1,CATSAWGEETQYF
TRBJ2-5,TRBV7-3,CASSRQVQETQYF
TRBJ1-1,TRBV20-1,CSARQGTEAFF
TRBJ1-1,TRBV12-3/TRBV12-4,CASSRVDTEAFF
TRBJ1-5,TRBV28,CASLSIRVNQPQHF
TRBJ2-5,TRBV15,CATSIGQDPQETQYF
TRBJ2-7,TRBV5-1,CASSLGEYEQYF
TRBJ2-1,TRBV29-1,CSVVGQREVNEQFF
TRBJ2-7,TRBV20-1,CSARDRQASSYEQYF
TRBJ2-7,TRBV29-1,CSVTRGTGVYEQYF
TRBJ1-1,TRBV10-2,CASNRDRGMAFF
TRBJ2-7,TRBV29-1,CSVEDRNRGGSYEQYF
TRBJ1-6,TRBV29-1,CSAASGGETHF
TRBJ1-1,TRBV20-1,CSARYPPGEGVNTEAFF
TRBJ2-1,TRBV6-4,CASSVDGGAYNEQFF
TRBJ1-3,TRBV2,CASQGGNTIYF
TRBJ1-4,TRBV20-1,CSAPIGEKLFF